The next 26 T cell receptor beta chains were all read from a single sample in a study of tumor and adjacent non-tumor tissue in lung cancer. Three rounds of nested PCR, following a modified ARM-PCR protocol, produced the TCRbeta library. TCRdb recomputed calls from the multiplex PCR reads with MiXCR, one row per CDR3 protein. The data contain tens of thousands of distinct CDR3 sequences, roughly 80% of them seen just once; the ten biggest clones take up 13%. This sample's RNA came from whole unsorted tissue. The material sequenced was lung tumor tissue. These receptors originate from a woman aged 45 to 65 with non-small cell lung cancer.

The CDR3 loop reads CIAPGLAGSRDTGELFF. In DNA form, the CDR3 reads TGCATTGCACCGGGACTAGCGGGAAGTCGGGACACCGGGGAGCTGTTTTTT. V gene TRBV20-1 combines with J gene TRBJ2-2, with TRBD2 matching over 13 bases. From germline, CDR1 is DFQATT and CDR2 SNEGSKA (reference sequence). The CDR3 consists of 17 residues.

As regards this clonotype: Its ends do not fully match the called genes, so a read error is possible. The chain is built from TRBV6-1 and TRBJ2-1; D is unclear. In germline, CDR1 is MNHNS, CDR2 SASEGT. CDR3 size: 13 residues. CDR3 region: CASSEGIYNKQLF. As DNA, the CDR3 is TGTGCCAGCAGTGAAGGGATCTACAATAAGCAGTTATTC.

In regard to this clonotype: Germline and junction disagree at one end, which may indicate a read error. The chain employs TRBV11-2 and TRBJ2-7; perhaps TRBD2 as D (6 bases). Germline V lookup: CDR1 SGHAT, CDR2 FQNNGV. CDR3 length equals 17 residues. The CDR3 DNA sequence: TGTGCCAGCGACTTAGCCGCGGGACGCACGGGGCCCTACGACCAGTACTTC. This translates into CASDLAAGRTGPYDQYF.

V and J are TRBV6-5 and TRBJ1-1; TRBD1 is a possible D gene (5 bases). The CDR3 contains 14 residues. V dropped 7 bases and J dropped 4 bases, with 16 bases sitting between them. CDR1 is MNHEY and CDR2 is SVGAGI in the germline V gene. The CDR3, as DNA: TGTGCCAGCATGGAGATAGGGGTCTCCACTGAAGCTTTCTTT. Amino acid sequence: CASMEIGVSTEAFF.

This chain uses TRBV5-4 with TRBJ2-1; 9 positions agree with TRBD1. The CDR3 spans 14 residues. In germline, CDR1 is SGHNT, CDR2 YYREEE (reference sequence). CDR3 in DNA: TGTGTCAGGAGCCCTGGGACAGGGCGGGATGAGCAGTTCTTC. Protein: CVRSPGTGRDEQFF.

The chain uses TRBV20-1 and TRBJ1-5; TRBD1 matches at 8 bases. The J segment lost 0 bases and the V segment lost 2 bases, leaving 18 bases of the junction unmatched. Germline loops: CDR1 DFQATT, CDR2 SNEGSKA (reference sequence). The CDR3 totals 20 residues. CDR3 region: CSARQPGRTGSSVSNQPQHF. The CDR3 nucleotides read TGCAGTGCTAGACAACCCGGACGGACAGGGAGTTCGGTTAGCAATCAGCCCCAGCATTTT.

This chain uses TRBV6-1 with TRBJ1-5; unclear D gene. This CDR3 region has 14 residues. CDR1 is MNHNS and CDR2 is SASEGT in the germline V gene. CDR3 region: CVRSVYMANQPQHF. The CDR3 DNA sequence: TGTGTCAGGAGTGTATACATGGCAAATCAGCCCCAGCATTTT.

Of note for this clonotype: Compared with germline, one end of the junction differs, possibly owing to a read error. The V and J genes are TRBV11-1 and TRBJ2-2; a weak D match, TRBD1 (5 bases). Germline CDR1 reads SGHAT; CDR2 reads FQDESV (reference sequence). The CDR3 has 15 amino acids. In DNA form, the CDR3 reads TGTGCCACCAGCTTGACAGCCACGAACACCCGGGAGCTGTTTTTT. It specifies CATSLTATNTRELFF.

A remark on this clonotype: One base away lies a much larger clone, so this may be a sequencing read error. The chain carries TRBV12-3 or TRBV12-4 and TRBJ2-5; TRBD2 matches 7 bases. The CDR3 extends over 13 amino acids. Here the CDR3 DNA reads TGTGTCAGCAGTTTAAGTCCGGGAGGGACCCAGTACTTC. This translates into CVSSLSPGGTQYF.

Worth noting for this clonotype: Compared with germline, one end of the junction differs, possibly owing to a read error. The genes are TRBV12-3 or TRBV12-4 and TRBJ2-7; 7 bases agree with TRBD2. CDR3 size: 18 residues. CDR3 amino acids: CASSLTAGLHRNGYELYF. The DNA of the CDR3 is TGTGCCAGTAGTTTAACAGCGGGACTACACCGAAATGGGTACGAGCTATACTTC.

As concerns this clonotype: A much larger clonotype is one base distant, so this may be a read error. This chain joins TRBV7-9 and TRBJ2-2; a weak D match, TRBD1 (6 bases). This CDR3 region has 15 residues. Trimming shortened V by 5 bases and J by 2 bases, and 12 bases separated the two germline ends. The germline gives CDR1 SEHNR, CDR2 FQNEAQ (reference sequence). This CDR3 is CASSPVTGNTGELFF. DNA for the CDR3: TGTGCCAGCAGCCCGGTGACAGGTAACACCGGGGAGCTGTTTTTT.

This clonotype was seen at least ten times. The V call is TRBV30, the J call TRBJ1-4; D may be TRBD1 (5 bases). The CDR3 runs to 15 residues. The V and J ends lost 3 bases and 10 bases respectively, with 21 bases between them. Looked up from germline, CDR1 is GTSNPN and CDR2 is SVGIG (reference sequence). The CDR3 DNA sequence: TGTGCCTGGAGGCAGGGCGGGACGGGCAAAGTAAAACTGTTTTTT. Translation: CAWRQGGTGKVKLFF.

This clonotype is classed as medium-sized. The chain recombines TRBV10-3 with TRBJ2-3; D is perhaps TRBD1 (5 bases). The germline V and J ends were trimmed by 10 bases and 1 base, with 15 bases remaining between them. Germline assignment: CDR1 ENHRY and CDR2 SYGVKD. The CDR3 runs to 14 residues. The CDR3 nucleotides are TGTGCCACGAACCCGACGACAGGCACAGATACGCAGTATTTT. It translates to CATNPTTGTDTQYF.

As concerns this clonotype: At one of its ends the junction is not consistent with the germline gene, which may arise from a read error. The chain combines TRBV6-2 or TRBV6-3 with TRBJ2-2; 10 bases map to TRBD2. Germline CDR1 and CDR2: MNHEY and SVGEGT. This CDR3 is 14 amino acids long. The CDR3 spells CTSSQSGGAGELFF. DNA of the CDR3: TGTACCAGCAGCCAAAGCGGGGGGGCCGGGGAGCTGTTTTTT.

With respect to this clonotype: This is likely a read error, given that the CDR3 carries no conserved phenylalanine or tryptophan at its end. No DNA is shown, since the ends of the CDR3 on it are uncertain; the CDR3 is the one TCRdb lists. The chain carries TRBV20-1 and TRBJ2-7; TRBD1, the table's D call, was not compared with the DNA. Germline CDR1 and CDR2: DFQATT and SNEGSKA (reference sequence). The CDR3 numbers 15 amino acids, ends counted. CDR3 sequence reads: CSARDPRGAGCEQYL.

Regarding this clonotype: The CDR3 carries no conserved terminal phenylalanine or tryptophan, so it likely arises from a read error. The chain is built from TRBV29-1 and TRBJ2-7; D is perhaps TRBD1 (5 bases). This CDR3 has 15 residues. Germline values: CDR1 SQVTM, CDR2 ANQGSEA. Trimming stripped 4 bases from V and 3 bases from J, with 19 bases between. CDR3 protein: CSVALGWGDNYEQYS. CDR3 coding DNA: TGCAGCGTTGCTTTAGGTTGGGGCGACAACTACGAGCAGTACTCC.

Turning to this clonotype: No conserved phenylalanine or tryptophan is present at the end of the CDR3, so a read error is the likely explanation. The DNA is left out, because the CDR3 cannot be placed on it with certainty; the CDR3 is given as TCRdb lists it. The chain has TRBV6-6 and TRBJ2-5. Germline CDR1 is MNHNY and CDR2 is SVGAGI (reference sequence). 14 amino acids form the CDR3, both terminal residues included. CDR3 region: CASSYSGGRETQYL.

In the case of this clonotype: A read error may account for a junction end that differs from germline. J is TRBJ1-1 and V is TRBV6-6, with 9 bases lining up with TRBD1. The CDR3 has 15 amino acids. Germline V lookup: CDR1 MNHNY, CDR2 SVGAGI (reference sequence). The DNA for the CDR3 is TGTACCAGCACCGAATCGGGACAGGGATCTCCTGAAGCTTTCTTT. Its translation is CTSTESGQGSPEAFF.

In its sample, this clonotype was seen once. The rearrangement uses TRBV6-6 and TRBJ2-1, with 9 bases identical to TRBD1. Germline lookup yields CDR1 MNHNY and CDR2 SVGAGI (reference sequence). The length of the CDR3 is 15 residues. With V trimmed by 5 bases and J by 9 bases, 11 bases remained unmatched. DNA of the CDR3: TGTGCCAGCAGTCACGGGACAGGGCTTTCCAGTGAGCAGTTCTTC. It codes for CASSHGTGLSSEQFF.

Concerning this clonotype itself: At one end the junction does not follow the germline gene, possibly because of a read error. The chain combines TRBV12-3 or TRBV12-4 with TRBJ1-1, with TRBD1 matching over 7 bases. This CDR3 comprises 16 residues. The CDR3, as DNA: TGTGCAAGCATTCCGGGGAGACAGGGTCCAAAAACTGAAGCTTTCTTT. This sequence encodes CASIPGRQGPKTEAFF.

In regard to this clonotype: An end of the junction differs from the germline gene, which may be a read error. The chain joins TRBV28 to TRBJ1-6, with TRBD1 as a possible D gene (5 bases). This CDR3 is 12 amino acids long. Looked up from germline, CDR1 is MDHEN and CDR2 is SYDVKM. CDR3 sequence (DNA): TGTGCCAACAGTTATCGGGGGTCATCCCTCCTCTTT. This encodes CANSYRGSSLLF.

This clonotype has only a few counts. This may stem from a read error, because a much larger clone lies one nucleotide away. V gene TRBV30 combines with J gene TRBJ2-1; a possible D gene is TRBD2 (6 bases). The CDR3 contains 13 residues. CDR1 and CDR2 from the germline V gene are GTSNPN and SVGIG (reference sequence). The CDR3 here is CAWSPGVAEKHFF. The DNA for the CDR3 is TGTGCCTGGAGTCCGGGGGTGGCGGAGAAGCACTTCTTC.

As concerns this clonotype: A much larger clone lies a single base off, so this may be a read error. The V gene is TRBV28, the J gene TRBJ2-5; TRBD2 matches at 7 bases. The CDR3 has 16 amino acids. V lost 8 bases, J lost 9 bases, and 21 bases stayed unmatched. The germline V gene has CDR1 MDHEN and CDR2 SYDVKM. CDR3 sequence (DNA): TGTGCCAGCTCCACTTTGGTACTAGCGTTTTTGGAGGCCCAGTACTTC. Encoded protein: CASSTLVLAFLEAQYF.

The chain joins TRBV20-1 to TRBJ2-4; D might be TRBD2 (6 bases). Trimming pared 3 bases from V and 12 bases from J, leaving 21 bases between. This CDR3 is 14 amino acids long. The germline V gene has CDR1 DFQATT and CDR2 SNEGSKA (reference sequence). The CDR3 DNA is TGCAGTGCTAGGCATGAACCGGGAGTGGACACTCAGTACTTC. As protein: CSARHEPGVDTQYF.

In this sample, this clonotype turned up a few times. The V and J genes are TRBV11-3 and TRBJ2-3; no clear D. Germline V gives CDR1 SGHNT, CDR2 YENEEA. Trimming pared 6 bases from V and 1 base from J, leaving 11 bases between. The CDR3 has 14 amino acids. The CDR3 coding sequence is TGTGCCAGCAGGTTGGACCCCGGCACAGATACGCAGTATTTT. Residues: CASRLDPGTDTQYF. Based on the CDR3 plus reference TRBV11-3 and TRBJ2-3, the full variable domain is EAGVVQSPRYKIIEKKQPVAFWCNPISGHNTLYWYLQNLGQGPELLIRYENEEAVDDSQLPKDRFSAERLKGVDSTLKIQPAELGDSAVYLCASRLDPGTDTQYFGPGTRLTVL.

This clonotype was found once. The chain couples TRBV29-1 to TRBJ1-1; TRBD1 is a possible D gene (5 bases). The CDR3 extends over 13 amino acids. The germline CDR1 and CDR2 sequences are SQVTM and ANQGSEA. CDR3: CIMTGTVNTEAFF. The CDR3 bases are TGCATCATGACCGGGACGGTGAACACTGAAGCTTTCTTT.